This is a list of T cell receptor beta chains from one sample in a study of blood T cell repertoires in COVID-19. TCRdb keeps only in-frame clones here, not all; method: immunoSEQ multiplex PCR. The sample records 500,000 or so clones, about 85% being singletons. Input material: PBMCs or T cells enriched from blood (not recorded which). The receptor source for this set is a woman aged 18 to 35 who had recovered from COVID-19. The CDR3 runs from the conserved cysteine through the conserved F or W. A D gene is named only where the DNA matches it firmly. Not all rows give a size; the values are once, few, many and, for expanded clones, a class.

TRBV11-2	-	-	TRBJ1-2	CASTVFTGPGGYTF	TGTGCCAGCACCGTCTTCACAGGGCCCGGTGGCTACACCTTC
TRBV3-1/TRBV3-2	TRBD1	few	TRBJ2-7	CASNTGGVSYEQYF	TGTGCCAGCAACACAGGGGGAGTATCCTACGAGCAGTACTTC
TRBV10-3	TRBD2	-	TRBJ2-7	CAISEGREIAYEQYF	TGTGCCATCAGTGAGGGGCGGGAGATCGCTTACGAGCAGTACTTC
TRBV3-1/TRBV3-2	TRBD1	-	TRBJ1-6	CASSQAGGQGYSPLHF	TGTGCCAGCAGCCAAGCAGGGGGACAGGGTTATTCACCCCTCCACTTT
TRBV5-1	TRBD1	-	TRBJ1-3	CASSLRTGKSGNTIYF	TGCGCCAGCAGCTTGAGGACAGGGAAATCTGGAAACACCATATATTTT
TRBV19	TRBD2	-	TRBJ2-1	CASSIRRTSGVVEQFF	TGTGCCAGTAGTATTCGCAGGACTAGCGGGGTGGTTGAGCAGTTCTTC
TRBV28	TRBD1	-	TRBJ1-6	CASRGVDRAGSPLHF	TGTGCCAGCAGGGGAGTGGACAGGGCGGGTTCACCCCTCCACTTT
TRBV12-3/TRBV12-4	-	-	TRBJ1-5	CASSFSSNQPQHF	TGTGCCAGCAGTTTTTCGAGCAATCAGCCCCAGCATTTT
TRBV27	-	-	TRBJ1-6	CASSLTLAGVYSPLHF	TGTGCCAGCAGTCTCACCCTGGCGGGGGTCTATTCACCCCTCCACTTT
TRBV29-1	TRBD1	-	TRBJ1-1	CSSWDSRNTEAFF	TGCAGCTCGTGGGACAGCAGAAACACTGAAGCTTTCTTT
TRBV5-1	-	-	TRBJ2-7	CASSLSGNSYEQYF	TGCGCCAGCAGCTTATCAGGGAACTCCTACGAGCAGTACTTC
TRBV20-1	TRBD1	-	TRBJ1-2	CSASLPGGGGYTF	TGCAGTGCTAGTTTACCAGGGGGAGGTGGCTACACCTTC
TRBV7-9	-	-	TRBJ1-5	CASSLDGRGGNQPQHF	TGTGCCAGCAGCTTAGACGGTAGGGGAGGAAATCAGCCCCAGCATTTT
TRBV27	TRBD1	-	TRBJ1-1	CASSPDRGRGPPEAFF	TGTGCCAGCAGTCCCGACAGGGGGCGAGGCCCCCCCGAAGCTTTCTTT
TRBV19	TRBD1	-	TRBJ2-7	CATRQGSTYEQYF	TGTGCCACAAGACAGGGATCTACCTACGAGCAGTACTTC
TRBV18	-	-	TRBJ1-1	CASSPPLTGGLNTEAFF	TGTGCCAGCTCACCACCGTTGACAGGAGGACTTAACACTGAAGCTTTCTTT
TRBV27	TRBD1	-	TRBJ1-2	CASTLMGTGLGYGYTF	TGTGCCAGCACCCTGATGGGGACAGGACTCGGCTATGGCTACACCTTC
TRBV10-2	TRBD1	-	TRBJ1-5	CASGGQGNQPQHF	TGCGCCAGCGGCGGACAGGGCAATCAGCCCCAGCATTTT
TRBV3-1/TRBV3-2	-	-	TRBJ2-4	CASSQSVRDIQYF	TGTGCCAGCAGCCAAAGTGTGCGAGACATTCAGTACTTC
TRBV11-2	TRBD2	-	TRBJ2-5	CASSSLRRGGQETQYF	TGTGCCAGCAGCTCCCTTAGGCGGGGGGGCCAAGAGACCCAGTACTTC
TRBV5-4	-	-	TRBJ2-1	CATRAAGQYSYNEQFF	TGTGCCACCAGAGCCGCGGGGCAATACTCCTACAATGAGCAGTTCTTC
TRBV5-8	-	-	TRBJ1-6	CASRPGRAPLHF	TGTGCCAGCAGGCCAGGGAGGGCACCCCTCCACTTT
TRBV6-5	-	-	TRBJ1-1	CASSPPSGRVTEAFF	TGTGCCAGCAGCCCCCCGAGCGGGAGGGTCACTGAAGCTTTCTTT
TRBV30	-	-	TRBJ1-3	CAWSVSVPSGNTIYF	TGTGCCTGGAGTGTATCCGTCCCCTCTGGAAACACCATATATTTT